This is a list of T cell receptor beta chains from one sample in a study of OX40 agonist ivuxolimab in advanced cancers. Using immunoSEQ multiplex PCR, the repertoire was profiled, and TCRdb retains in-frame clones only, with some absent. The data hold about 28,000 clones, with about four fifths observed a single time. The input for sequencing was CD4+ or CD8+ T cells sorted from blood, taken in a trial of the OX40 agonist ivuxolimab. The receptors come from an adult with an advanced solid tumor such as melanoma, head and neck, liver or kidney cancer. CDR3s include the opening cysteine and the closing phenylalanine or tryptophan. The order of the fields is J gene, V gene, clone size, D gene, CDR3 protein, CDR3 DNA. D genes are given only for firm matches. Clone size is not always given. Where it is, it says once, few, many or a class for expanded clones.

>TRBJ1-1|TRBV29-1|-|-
CSVLSGMMNTEAFF
TGCAGCGTTTTATCAGGGATGATGAACACTGAAGCTTTCTTT
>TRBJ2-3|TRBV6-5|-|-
CASSYSATDTQYF
TGTGCCAGCAGTTACTCAGCCACAGATACGCAGTATTTT
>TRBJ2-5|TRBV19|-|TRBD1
CANPQRGQVGETPYF
TGTGCCAATCCCCAACGTGGACAGGTGGGGGAGACCCCCTACTTC
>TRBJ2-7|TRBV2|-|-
CASQQWAQDEQYF
TGTGCCAGCCAGCAGTGGGCACAGGACGAGCAGTACTTC
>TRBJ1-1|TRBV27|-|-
CASSFTGGQTEAFF
TGTGCCAGCAGTTTTACAGGAGGTCAGACTGAAGCTTTCTTT
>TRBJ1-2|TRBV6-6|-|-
CASTTPEGSFNYGYTF
TGTGCCAGCACCACCCCCGAGGGAAGCTTTAACTATGGCTACACCTTC
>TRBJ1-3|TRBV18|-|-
CASSSSDRNGNTIYF
TGTGCCAGCTCATCATCGGACAGAAATGGAAACACCATATATTTT
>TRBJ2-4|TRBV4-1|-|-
CASSPRGVRNIQYF
TGCGCCAGCAGCCCTCGAGGGGTCCGAAACATTCAGTACTTC
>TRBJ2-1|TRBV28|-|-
CATPGQGPNEQFF
TGTGCCACCCCGGGGCAAGGGCCGAATGAGCAGTTCTTC
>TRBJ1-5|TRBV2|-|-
CASRYLPDSNQPQHF
TGTGCCAGCAGGTACCTACCTGATAGCAATCAGCCCCAGCATTTT
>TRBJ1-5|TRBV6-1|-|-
CATAGYGNQPQHF
TGTGCCACCGCGGGCTATGGCAATCAGCCCCAGCATTTT
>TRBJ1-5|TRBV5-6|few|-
CASSLLGQPSNQPQHF
TGTGCCAGCAGCTTGTTAGGACAGCCTAGCAATCAGCCCCAGCATTTT
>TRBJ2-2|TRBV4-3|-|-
CASSQDGAGINTGELFF
TGCGCCAGCAGCCAAGATGGGGCAGGGATTAACACCGGGGAGCTGTTTTTT
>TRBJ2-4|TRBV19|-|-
CASTPTDRQGNIQYF
TGTGCCAGTACCCCGACGGACAGACAAGGAAACATTCAGTACTTC
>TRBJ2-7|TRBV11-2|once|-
CASSRELPYEQYF
TGTGCCAGCAGCCGAGAACTGCCCTACGAGCAGTACTTC
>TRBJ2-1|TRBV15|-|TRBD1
CATRTTGVGSYNEQFF
TGTGCCACCAGGACTACAGGGGTGGGCTCCTACAATGAGCAGTTCTTC
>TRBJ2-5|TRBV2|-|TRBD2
CASSGSGGRETQYF
TGTGCCAGCAGTGGGAGCGGGGGGAGAGAGACCCAGTACTTC
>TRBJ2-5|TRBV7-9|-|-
CASSPRQRTQGTQYF
TGTGCCAGCAGCCCACGACAGAGGACCCAAGGGACCCAGTACTTC
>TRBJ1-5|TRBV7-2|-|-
CASSPLGGNQPQHF
TGTGCCAGCAGCCCCCTCGGGGGGAATCAGCCCCAGCATTTT
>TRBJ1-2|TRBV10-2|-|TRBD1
CASLAEDRGGDGYTF
TGCGCCAGCCTCGCCGAAGACAGGGGGGGGGATGGCTACACCTTC
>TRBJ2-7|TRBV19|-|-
CASMDYSYEQYF
TGTGCCAGTATGGATTACTCCTACGAGCAGTACTTC
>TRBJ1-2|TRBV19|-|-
CASSTGTAANYGYTF
TGTGCCAGTAGTACTGGGACGGCTGCTAACTATGGCTACACCTTC
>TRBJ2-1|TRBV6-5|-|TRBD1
CASSYSTGTGGNEQFF
TGTGCCAGCAGTTACTCGACCGGGACAGGGGGCAATGAGCAGTTCTTC
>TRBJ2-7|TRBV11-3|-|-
CASSPGVEQYF
TGTGCCAGCAGCCCCGGGGTCGAGCAGTACTTC
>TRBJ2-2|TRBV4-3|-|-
CASSSSRNTGELFF
TGCGCCAGCAGCTCTTCACGGAACACCGGGGAGCTGTTTTTT
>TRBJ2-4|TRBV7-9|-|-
CASSLRLLAKNIQYF
TGTGCCAGCAGCTTGCGACTGTTAGCCAAAAACATTCAGTACTTC
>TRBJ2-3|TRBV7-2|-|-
CASSLVFTKGDTQYF
TGTGCCAGCAGCTTAGTTTTCACGAAAGGTGATACGCAGTATTTT
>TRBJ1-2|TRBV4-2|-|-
CASSQDAQGLFYGYTF
TGTGCCAGCAGCCAAGACGCACAGGGCCTGTTTTATGGCTACACCTTC
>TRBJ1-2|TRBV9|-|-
CASSALGGNYGYTF
TGTGCCAGCAGCGCCCTAGGGGGTAACTATGGCTACACCTTC
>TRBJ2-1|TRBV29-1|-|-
CSVELQFF
TGCAGCGTTGAGTTGCAGTTCTTC
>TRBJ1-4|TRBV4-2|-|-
CASSQDLTFEKLFF
TGTGCCAGCAGCCAAGATCTGACTTTTGAAAAACTGTTTTTT
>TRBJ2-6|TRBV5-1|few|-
CASKEAPGANVLTF
TGCGCCAGCAAGGAGGCACCTGGGGCCAACGTCCTGACTTTC
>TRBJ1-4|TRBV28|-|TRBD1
CASSLWTVGQGGEKLFF
TGTGCCAGCAGTTTATGGACGGTGGGACAGGGTGGTGAAAAACTGTTTTTT
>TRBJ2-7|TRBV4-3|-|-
CASSQVVEGYEQYF
TGCGCCAGCAGCCAAGTGGTCGAGGGGTACGAGCAGTACTTC
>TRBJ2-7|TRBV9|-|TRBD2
CASSETSGSSYEQYF
TGTGCCAGCAGCGAGACTAGCGGGAGCTCCTACGAGCAGTACTTC
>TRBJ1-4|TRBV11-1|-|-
CASGRGESTNEKLFF
TGTGCCAGCGGAAGGGGAGAGAGCACTAATGAAAAACTGTTTTTT
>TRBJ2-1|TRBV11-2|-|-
CASSLGLSSYNEQFF
TGTGCCAGCAGCTTAGGCCTGAGCTCCTACAATGAGCAGTTCTTC
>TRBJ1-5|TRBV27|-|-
CASGGNQPQHF
TGTGCCAGCGGGGGGAATCAGCCCCAGCATTTT
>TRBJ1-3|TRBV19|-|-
CASSATASGNTIYF
TGTGCCAGTAGTGCTACAGCCTCTGGAAACACCATATATTTT
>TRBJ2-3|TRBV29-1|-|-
CSVEVANTQYF
TGCAGCGTTGAGGTGGCCAATACGCAGTATTTT
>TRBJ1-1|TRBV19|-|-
CATSWDMNTEAFF
TGTGCCACCAGTTGGGACATGAACACTGAAGCTTTCTTT
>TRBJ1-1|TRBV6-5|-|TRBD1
CASSYSTGGWTEAFF
TGTGCCAGCAGTTACTCGACAGGGGGGTGGACTGAAGCTTTCTTT
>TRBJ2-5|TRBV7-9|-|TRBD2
CASSSGGIETQYF
TGTGCCAGCAGCTCCGGGGGGATAGAGACCCAGTACTTC
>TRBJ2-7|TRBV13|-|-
CASSPGRQMREQYF
TGTGCCAGCAGCCCGGGACGGCAAATGCGCGAGCAGTACTTC
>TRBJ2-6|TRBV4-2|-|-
CASSDQLNSGANVLTF
TGTGCCAGCAGCGACCAGCTGAACTCTGGGGCCAACGTCCTGACTTTC
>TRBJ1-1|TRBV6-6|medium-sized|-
CASTNYIPNSEAFF
TGTGCCAGCACCAATTATATCCCAAACTCTGAAGCTTTCTTT
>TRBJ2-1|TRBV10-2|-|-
CASSVGDYRYNEQFF
TGCGCCAGCAGTGTGGGAGACTACCGGTACAATGAGCAGTTCTTC
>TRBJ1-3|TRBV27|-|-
CASRLTISSGNTIYF
TGTGCCAGCAGACTGACAATCAGCTCTGGAAACACCATATATTTT
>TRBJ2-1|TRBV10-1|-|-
CASSESDPYNEQFF
TGCGCCAGCAGTGAATCTGATCCCTACAATGAGCAGTTCTTC